The rows below give T cell receptor beta chains drawn from one sample of a study of radiotherapy plus CTLA-4 blockade in lung cancer. TCRdb's table, derived via immunoSEQ multiplex PCR, lists solely in-frame clones and lacks some. Of about 87,000 clones in the sample, around nine tenths are singletons; the top ten hold 16%. This material consisted of peripheral blood, taken from a patient treated with radiotherapy plus ipilimumab. The receptor set was obtained from a human donor with non-small cell lung cancer that progressed on radiotherapy plus ipilimumab. CDR3s include the opening cysteine and the closing phenylalanine or tryptophan. The order of the fields is clone size, J gene, V gene, D gene, CDR3 length, CDR3 protein, CDR3 DNA. D genes are given only for firm matches. The size field is filled for only some rows; it gives once, few, many or a size class.

>-|TRBJ2-2|TRBV19|-|14
CASRRLTNTGELFF
TGTGCCAGTAGGCGGCTGACGAACACCGGGGAGCTGTTTTTT
>-|TRBJ2-7|TRBV7-9|-|12
CAVTTATYEQYF
TGTGCCGTCACGACGGCCACCTACGAGCAGTACTTC
>-|TRBJ1-4|TRBV27|-|14
CASSLTGWNEKLFF
TGTGCCAGCAGTTTAACCGGGTGGAATGAAAAACTGTTTTTT
>-|TRBJ2-5|TRBV5-7|TRBD1|17
CASSSRPGQTLQETQYF
TGTGCCAGCAGCTCACGTCCGGGACAGACTCTACAAGAGACCCAGTACTTC
>-|TRBJ2-7|TRBV7-9|-|13
CASSMTPSYEQYF
TGTGCCAGCAGCATGACTCCGTCCTACGAGCAGTACTTC
>-|TRBJ1-4|TRBV6-1|-|14
CASSLDRNNEKLFF
TGTGCCAGCAGTCTTGACAGGAATAATGAAAAACTGTTTTTT
>-|TRBJ1-1|TRBV10-1|-|17
CASSGGSHPGMNTEAFF
TGCGCCAGCAGTGGCGGTTCTCACCCCGGGATGAACACTGAAGCTTTCTTT
>-|TRBJ1-2|TRBV6-5|TRBD1|13
CASLSHRGDGYTF
TGTGCCAGCCTATCACACAGGGGAGATGGCTACACCTTC
>-|TRBJ1-2|TRBV29-1|-|13
CSVGGGQNYGYTF
TGCAGCGTTGGGGGGGGCCAGAACTATGGCTACACCTTC
>-|TRBJ2-5|TRBV29-1|-|13
CSVETGARETQYF
TGCAGCGTTGAGACGGGGGCACGAGAGACCCAGTACTTC
>-|TRBJ2-7|TRBV5-1|TRBD1|15
CASTFGGQGAFEQYF
TGCGCCAGCACCTTTGGGGGACAGGGGGCGTTCGAGCAGTACTTC
>-|TRBJ1-2|TRBV2|TRBD1|13
CASRDRGLKGYTF
TGTGCCAGCCGCGACAGGGGGCTGAAAGGCTACACCTTC
>-|TRBJ2-3|TRBV7-2|-|13
CASSLENRDTQYF
TGTGCCAGCAGCTTAGAAAATCGTGATACGCAGTATTTT
>once|TRBJ2-5|TRBV5-4|-|15
CASSLSPGVAETQYF
TGTGCCAGCAGCTTGTCACCGGGGGTGGCGGAGACCCAGTACTTC
>-|TRBJ2-1|TRBV5-1|-|15
CASSPQGSSYNEQFF
TGCGCCAGCAGCCCACAGGGTAGCTCCTACAATGAGCAGTTCTTC
>-|TRBJ2-7|TRBV5-1|-|14
CASSLTPGSYEQYF
TGCGCCAGCAGCTTGACCCCGGGCTCCTACGAGCAGTACTTC
>few|TRBJ1-5|TRBV7-2|-|14
CASSQGISNQPQHF
TGTGCCAGCAGCCAGGGGATCTCCAATCAGCCCCAGCATTTT
>-|TRBJ2-1|TRBV4-3|TRBD2|16
CASSQESGRANNEQFF
TGCGCCAGCAGCCAAGAAAGCGGGAGGGCGAACAATGAGCAGTTCTTC
>once|TRBJ1-1|TRBV7-9|-|12
CASSLESTEAFF
TGTGCCAGCAGCTTAGAGAGCACTGAAGCTTTCTTT
>once|TRBJ1-2|TRBV2|-|15
CASSEGLHPGLGYTF
TGTGCCAGCAGTGAAGGTCTTCACCCTGGCCTCGGCTACACCTTC
>-|TRBJ1-2|TRBV2|TRBD1|15
CASRDRAISNYGYTF
TGTGCCAGCAGGGACAGGGCGATCTCTAACTATGGCTACACCTTC
>few|TRBJ1-1|TRBV29-1|TRBD1|13
CSVGQGGNTEAFF
TGCAGCGTGGGTCAGGGGGGAAACACTGAAGCTTTCTTT
>-|TRBJ1-1|TRBV7-9|TRBD1|16
CASSKGTDYRNTEAFF
TGTGCCAGCAGCAAGGGGACAGACTACAGAAACACTGAAGCTTTCTTT
>few|TRBJ1-4|TRBV2|-|17
CASRKHGPTLSAEKLFF
TGTGCCAGCAGGAAACACGGACCAACACTGAGCGCCGAAAAACTGTTTTTT
>-|TRBJ2-1|TRBV18|TRBD2|15
CASSPPTSGTEGQFF
TGTGCCAGCTCACCACCGACTAGCGGGACAGAGGGGCAGTTCTTC
>-|TRBJ2-1|TRBV5-1|TRBD2|15
CASSLGLAPYNEQFF
TGCGCCAGCAGCTTGGGACTAGCGCCCTACAATGAGCAGTTCTTC
>-|TRBJ1-1|TRBV29-1|-|12
CSVSQVNTEAFF
TGCAGCGTTTCCCAGGTGAACACTGAAGCTTTCTTT
>-|TRBJ2-2|TRBV30|-|14
CASIGTYNTGELFF
TGTGCCTCGATCGGGACATATAACACCGGGGAGCTGTTTTTT
>-|TRBJ1-1|TRBV5-1|-|15
CASSSVQGWNTEAFF
TGCGCCAGCAGCTCCGTACAGGGCTGGAACACTGAAGCTTTCTTT
>-|TRBJ2-5|TRBV27|-|10
CATRGETQYF
TGTGCCACCAGAGGAGAGACCCAGTACTTC
>-|TRBJ1-2|TRBV29-1|-|14
CSVAGQGTPYGYTF
TGCAGCGTTGCTGGGCAGGGAACCCCATATGGCTACACCTTC